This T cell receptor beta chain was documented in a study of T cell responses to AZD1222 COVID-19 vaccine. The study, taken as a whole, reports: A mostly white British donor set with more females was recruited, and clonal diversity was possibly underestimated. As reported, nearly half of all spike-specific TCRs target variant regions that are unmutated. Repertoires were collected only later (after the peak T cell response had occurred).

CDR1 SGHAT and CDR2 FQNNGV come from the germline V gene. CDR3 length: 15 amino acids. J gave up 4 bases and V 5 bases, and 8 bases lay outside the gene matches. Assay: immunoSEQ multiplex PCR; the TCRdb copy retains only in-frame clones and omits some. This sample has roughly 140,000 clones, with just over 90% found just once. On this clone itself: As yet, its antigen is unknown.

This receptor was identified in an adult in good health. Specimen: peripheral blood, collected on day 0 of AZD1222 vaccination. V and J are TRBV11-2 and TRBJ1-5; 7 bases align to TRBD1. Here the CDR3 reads CASSRSTGWNQPQHF. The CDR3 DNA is TGTGCCAGCAGCCGATCGACAGGGTGGAATCAGCCCCAGCATTTT.